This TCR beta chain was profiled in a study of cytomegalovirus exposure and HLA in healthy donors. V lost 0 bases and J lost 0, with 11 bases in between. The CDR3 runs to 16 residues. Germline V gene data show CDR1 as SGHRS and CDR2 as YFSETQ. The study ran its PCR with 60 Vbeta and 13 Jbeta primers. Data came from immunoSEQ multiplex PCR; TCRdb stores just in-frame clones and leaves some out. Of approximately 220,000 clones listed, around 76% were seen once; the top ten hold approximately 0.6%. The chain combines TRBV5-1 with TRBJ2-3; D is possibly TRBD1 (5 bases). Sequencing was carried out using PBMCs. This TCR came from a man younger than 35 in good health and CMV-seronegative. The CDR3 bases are TGCGCCAGCAGCTTGGGGCAGGGCTTTAGCACAGATACGCAGTATTTT. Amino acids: CASSLGQGFSTDTQYF.